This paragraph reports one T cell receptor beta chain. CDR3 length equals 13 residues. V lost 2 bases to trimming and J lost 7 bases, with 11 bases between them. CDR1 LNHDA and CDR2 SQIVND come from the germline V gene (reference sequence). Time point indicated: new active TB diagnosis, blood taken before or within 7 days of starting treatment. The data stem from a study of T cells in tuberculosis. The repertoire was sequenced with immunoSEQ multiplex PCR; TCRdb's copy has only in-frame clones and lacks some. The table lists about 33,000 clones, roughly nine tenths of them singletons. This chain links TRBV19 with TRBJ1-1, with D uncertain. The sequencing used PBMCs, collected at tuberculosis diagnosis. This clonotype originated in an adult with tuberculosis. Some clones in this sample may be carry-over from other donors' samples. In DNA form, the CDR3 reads TGTGCCAGTAGTATATGGGGAGGGAATGAAGCTTTCTTT. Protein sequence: CASSIWGGNEAFF.